The clone carrying this T cell receptor beta chain was counted ten times or more. Unique molecular identifiers were incorporated into the prepared TCRbeta library. Via MiXCR, TCRdb re-called the PCR reads, giving one row per CDR3 protein. The sample yields fewer than 200,000 distinct CDR3 sequences, about 6.4% seen once. This record belongs to a study of T-cell reconstitution after alpha-beta-depleted transplantation in children. Between the trimmed V and J ends, which lost 0 bases and 3 bases, there was a span of 18 bases. This CDR3 has 18 amino acids. Per germline, CDR1 KGHSH and CDR2 LQKENI. This clonotype was obtained from a human donor who donated a stem cell graft to a child with Wiskott-Aldrich syndrome. This sample comprised PBMCs from the stem cell graft donor, obtained from the stem cell graft. This sequence joins TRBV18 and TRBJ2-1; possibly TRBD1 for D (8 bases). Here the CDR3 reads CASSPPTGEGGLYNEQFF. The CDR3 bases are TGTGCCAGCTCACCACCGACAGGGGAGGGAGGGCTCTACAATGAGCAGTTCTTC.